This T cell receptor (beta chain) comes out of a study of cytomegalovirus exposure and HLA in healthy donors. Trimming shortened V by 3 bases and J by 4 bases, and 12 bases separated the two germline ends. The CDR3 runs 15 residues. The germline V gene encodes CDR1 WNHNN and CDR2 SYGVQD (reference sequence). Study findings and constraints: At a 0.05 false discovery rate, a later analysis found 15,000 to 20,000 TCR beta sequences to be associated with HLA alleles. Across donors, sequencing depth was assumed by presence/absence analyses to be roughly uniform.

With 60 Vbeta and 13 Jbeta primers, the PCR was carried out. TCRdb's table, derived via immunoSEQ multiplex PCR, lists solely in-frame clones and lacks some. In the table there are over 150,000 clones, 87% of which are singletons. To note about this clone: Its antigen remains unknown.

The clonotype comes from a woman aged 25 to 39 in good health and CMV-seronegative. Sequenced: PBMCs. The chain uses TRBV10-1 and TRBJ1-4; possibly TRBD1 for D (6 bases). Written as DNA, the CDR3 is TGCGCCAGCAGTGACGGGGGGGCGAATAATGAAAAACTGTTTTTT. Translating it yields CASSDGGANNEKLFF.